Shown below are 14 T cell receptor beta chains from a single sample sequenced in a study of memory CD4+ T cells and cytomegalovirus serostatus. Single viable CD3+CD4+CD8-CD45RO+ cells were sorted as the memory CD4+ T cells. The repertoire was sequenced with immunoSEQ multiplex PCR; TCRdb's copy has only in-frame clones and lacks some. The sample gives around 32,000 clones, about 75% of which show up once; 0.6% to 0.7% is in the top ten. The sequenced sample consisted of memory CD4+ T cells from blood. These receptors came from an adult in good health and CMV-seronegative. Some clones in this sample may be carry-over from other donors' samples.

V and J are TRBV9 and TRBJ2-5; D ambiguous. Germline lookup yields CDR1 SGDLS and CDR2 YYNGEE. The CDR3 has 14 amino acids. Trimming took off 2 bases at V and 5 bases at J, with 13 bases between the two ends. The CDR3, as DNA: TGTGCCAGCAGCGTGGGAATAGTGGGGGAGACCCAGTACTTC. This gives the protein CASSVGIVGETQYF.

CDR3 coding DNA: TGCGCCAGCAGCATTTTAGCGGGGGGGCCGTCAGATACGCAGTATTTT. Protein sequence: CASSILAGGPSDTQYF. V usage is TRBV4-1 and J usage is TRBJ2-3; 11 nucleotides agree with TRBD2. The CDR3 sequence is 16 residues long. Germline V gene data show CDR1 as MGHRA and CDR2 as YSYEKL. V was pared by 5 bases and J by 4 bases, with 8 bases of the junction left unmatched.

This chain links TRBV4-2 with TRBJ1-3; D call uncertain. The V end was cut by 3 bases, the J end by 0 bases, with 12 bases between. The CDR3 has 16 residues. The germline CDR1 and CDR2 sequences are LGHNA and YNFKEQ. The DNA of the CDR3 is TGTGCCAGCAGCCAGCCAGGTAGGAGCTCTGGAAACACCATATATTTT. Translated: CASSQPGRSSGNTIYF.

J is TRBJ2-7 and V is TRBV18, with 10 bases matching TRBD2. The V and J ends lost 3 bases and 2 bases, in that order; junction bases with no gene match: 4. There are 15 residues in the CDR3. Germline V gene sequence: CDR1 KGHSH, CDR2 LQKENI. CDR3 protein: CASSPSGGAAYEQYF. CDR3 sequence (DNA): TGTGCCAGCTCACCCAGCGGGGGGGCCGCCTACGAGCAGTACTTC.

The V and J genes are TRBV10-2 and TRBJ2-7, with 10 bases aligning to TRBD1. Trimming took 0 bases from V and 2 from J; bases not matched to a gene: 1. Germline V gene data show CDR1 as WSHSY and CDR2 as SAAADI. The CDR3 is 15 amino acids. The DNA of the CDR3 is TGCGCCAGCAGTGAGTCGGGACAGGGGCCCTACGAGCAGTACTTC. Protein product: CASSESGQGPYEQYF.

The CDR3 coding sequence is TGCGCCAGCAGCTTGGAAGGGTGGCCCGGTGAAGCTTTCTTT. It codes for CASSLEGWPGEAFF. The chain has TRBV5-1 and TRBJ1-1; unclear D gene. Germline CDR1 reads SGHRS; CDR2 reads YFSETQ. Deletions cut 0 bases from V and 7 bases from J, with 13 bases between. The CDR3 spans 14 residues.

In this sample, this clone turned up once. This sequence joins TRBV5-1 and TRBJ2-5; D remains unclear. The CDR3 is made up of 12 amino acids. Germline V gene lookup returns CDR1 SGHRS and CDR2 YFSETQ. V was cut by 0 bases and J by 3 bases, with 3 bases left in between. In DNA form, the CDR3 reads TGCGCCAGCAGCTTGGTAGAAGAGACCCAGTACTTC. This gives the protein CASSLVEETQYF.

This clone was observed a few times. The chain links TRBV7-9 to TRBJ2-2; 8 positions match TRBD1. The V gene end was trimmed by 3 bases and the J gene end by 5 bases; junction bases not matched to a gene: 2. The CDR3 runs to 14 residues. Germline V gene lookup returns CDR1 SEHNR and CDR2 FQNEAQ (reference sequence). The CDR3 loop reads CASSFRQGTGELFF. The CDR3 DNA reads as TGTGCCAGCAGCTTTAGACAGGGGACCGGGGAGCTGTTTTTT.

The genes are TRBV5-6 and TRBJ2-1; D unclear. CDR3 length: 17 residues. Germline CDR1 is SGHDT and CDR2 is YYEEEE. The germline V and J ends were trimmed by 0 bases and 1 base, with 14 bases remaining between them. CDR3 region: CASSLGWGTSSYNEQFF. In DNA form, the CDR3 reads TGTGCCAGCAGCTTGGGTTGGGGTACGTCATCCTACAATGAGCAGTTCTTC.

V is TRBV19 and J is TRBJ1-2; 7 bases map to TRBD1. The CDR3 is made up of 18 amino acids. V shed 0 bases, J shed 6 bases, and the junction held 16 bases outside the gene matches. Germline lookup yields CDR1 LNHDA and CDR2 SQIVND (reference sequence). The CDR3 protein is CASSIELGVGRTGDGYTF. In DNA, the CDR3 is TGTGCCAGTAGTATAGAGCTGGGTGTAGGCAGGACAGGAGATGGCTACACCTTC.

This clone appeared a single time. The rearrangement links TRBV25-1 to TRBJ1-5, with D perhaps matching TRBD1 (6 bases). Germline CDR1 MGHDK, CDR2 SYGVNS. Between the trimmed V and J ends, which lost 6 bases and 1 base, there was a span of 10 bases. The CDR3 runs to 14 residues. CDR3 loop: CASSRGLSNQPQHF. As DNA, the CDR3 is TGTGCCAGCAGCAGGGGTCTGAGCAATCAGCCCCAGCATTTT.

The chain links TRBV5-6 to TRBJ1-2; no reliable D call. The germline gives CDR1 SGHDT, CDR2 YYEEEE. Trimming stripped 3 bases from V and 5 bases from J, with 8 bases between. This CDR3 region has 12 residues. CDR3 DNA: TGTGCCAGCAGCTCAACATCTTATGGCTACACCTTC. It encodes CASSSTSYGYTF.

V is TRBV6-6 and J is TRBJ1-3; D gene ambiguous. The CDR3 sequence is 15 residues long. Germline V gene lookup returns CDR1 MNHNY and CDR2 SVGAGI (reference sequence). The ends were cut back, 4 bases at V and 2 bases at J, with 12 bases in the middle. CDR3 amino acids: CASSSLSGTGNTIYF. CDR3 DNA sequence: TGTGCCAGCAGTTCCCTAAGTGGGACTGGAAACACCATATATTTT.

This clone was counted between two and nine times. The rearrangement links TRBV27 to TRBJ2-3; D is ambiguous. Germline V gives CDR1 MNHEY, CDR2 SMNVEV (reference sequence). The CDR3 loop spans 14 amino acids. The ends were cut back, 6 bases at V and 1 base at J, with 11 bases in the middle. CDR3 sequence reads: CASSLQVRTDTQYF. CDR3 nucleotide sequence: TGTGCCAGCAGCCTCCAAGTCCGCACAGATACGCAGTATTTT.